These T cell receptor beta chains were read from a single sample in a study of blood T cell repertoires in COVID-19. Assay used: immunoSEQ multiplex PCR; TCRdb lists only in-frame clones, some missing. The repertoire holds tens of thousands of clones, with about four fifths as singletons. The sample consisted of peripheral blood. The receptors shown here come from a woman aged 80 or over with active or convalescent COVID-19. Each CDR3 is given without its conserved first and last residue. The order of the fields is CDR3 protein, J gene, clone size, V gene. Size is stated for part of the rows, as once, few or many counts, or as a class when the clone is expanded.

ATRSSGRGRNEQF TRBJ2-1 . TRBV24-1
ASSSSPYSLHQPQH TRBJ1-5 . TRBV6-2/TRBV6-3
ASSLRSEAGGSYEQY TRBJ2-7 . TRBV5-1
AISESGWESAGDEQF TRBJ2-1 once TRBV10-3
ASSGGVGTGELF TRBJ2-2 . TRBV9
ASSYQPGLSEAF TRBJ1-1 . TRBV11-2
ASSRGGNTEAF TRBJ1-1 once TRBV12-3/TRBV12-4
ASSYGILWDSQETQY TRBJ2-5 . TRBV6-2/TRBV6-3
AWIGDRNVLT TRBJ2-6 . TRBV30
ASSPKIRH TRBJ1-5 . TRBV3-1/TRBV3-2
ASSQGRQKLPQH TRBJ1-5 . TRBV2
ASSVPGNTEAF TRBJ1-1 few TRBV7-9
ATQSPGVGRETQY TRBJ2-5 . TRBV28
ASNSNQPQH TRBJ1-5 . TRBV28
ASSLAGGAQQPQH TRBJ1-5 . TRBV5-6
ASSEASDNEQF TRBJ2-1 . TRBV5-6
ASSLAGTGLYGYT TRBJ1-2 . TRBV7-8
ASSYLGGPLTDTQY TRBJ2-3 . TRBV4-2
ASSRADMNYGYT TRBJ1-2 . TRBV3-1/TRBV3-2
ASSSPTGTRGYT TRBJ1-2 few TRBV5-6
ASSTSATGELF TRBJ2-2 few TRBV7-2
ASSGGAREQY TRBJ2-7 . TRBV6-6
ASSSRTSGGLDTQY TRBJ2-3 . TRBV12-1
ASSASLFGRADEQF TRBJ2-1 few TRBV18
SVAHRDKNTGELF TRBJ2-2 . TRBV29-1
ASSHALAAGPYEQY TRBJ2-7 . TRBV3-1/TRBV3-2
ATSKERRLGTGRETQY TRBJ2-5 . TRBV15
ASSLEAGYEQY TRBJ2-7 . TRBV5-5
ASSRGTQRGAEQY TRBJ2-7 . TRBV7-9
ASSLVRWGSRRMNTEAF TRBJ1-1 . TRBV5-6
ASSVASVSEAF TRBJ1-1 . TRBV9
ASSRSGTYNEQF TRBJ2-1 few TRBV11-2
ASSYSITGEFAF TRBJ1-1 . TRBV6-2/TRBV6-3
ASSAPGTENTEAF TRBJ1-1 few TRBV27
ASSYVAGVGETQY TRBJ2-5 . TRBV7-2
ASSYSRGPRDEQF TRBJ2-1 . TRBV6-6
ASSLRQGDGYT TRBJ1-2 . TRBV5-6
ASSTTRVETQY TRBJ2-5 . TRBV6-2/TRBV6-3
ASSQALPRTDTQY TRBJ2-3 . TRBV3-1/TRBV3-2
ASRAGAEAF TRBJ1-1 . TRBV19
ASSAGASEAF TRBJ1-1 . TRBV2
ASSQRTLANNEQF TRBJ2-1 . TRBV14
ASSRGSSGNTIY TRBJ1-3 . TRBV7-9
ASSAVLSRHNEQF TRBJ2-1 . TRBV2
ASSIDSGTYEQY TRBJ2-7 . TRBV19
ASSVPGLRIPEQY TRBJ2-7 . TRBV7-2
ASSYSRAGVGETQY TRBJ2-5 . TRBV6-5
ASSQDVVTGGRWSNQPQH TRBJ1-5 many TRBV4-3
ARPPGGVQTDTQY TRBJ2-3 . TRBV2
ASSPDGGGAYEQY TRBJ2-7 . TRBV7-2
ATSRDRGGPSNQPQH TRBJ1-5 . TRBV15
ASSPNRVSETQY TRBJ2-5 . TRBV6-5
ASSRRRGYEQY TRBJ2-7 . TRBV7-2
ASRLAGDYEQY TRBJ2-7 few TRBV19
ASSIDLLAGGETQY TRBJ2-5 once TRBV19